What follows are 2 T cell receptor beta chains derived from one specimen sequenced in a study of blood T cell repertoires in COVID-19. Libraries were prepared by immunoSEQ multiplex PCR; TCRdb keeps only in-frame clonotypes and omits some of them. Here the sample spans a few hundred thousand clones, approximately 88% being singletons. Sequenced material: peripheral blood. Receptor source: a woman in her 30s who had recovered from COVID-19.

The V call is TRBV5-1, the J call TRBJ1-1; a possible D gene is TRBD1 (5 bases). V lost 7 bases and J lost 0, with 10 bases in between. The CDR3 runs 13 residues. CDR1 SGHRS and CDR2 YFSETQ come from the germline V gene. CDR3 loop: CASGQGMNTEAFF. The CDR3 DNA reads as TGCGCCAGCGGGCAGGGCATGAACACTGAAGCTTTCTTT.

This sequence joins TRBV2 and TRBJ1-2; 11 bases line up with TRBD1. The V segment lost 9 bases and the J segment 7 bases; nucleotides outside the gene matches: 7. The CDR3 covers 13 residues. Germline lookup yields CDR1 SNHLY and CDR2 FYNNEI. The CDR3 DNA follows: TGTGCCAGAGAAGGGACAGGGGGATCTGGCTACACCTTC. This gives the protein CAREGTGGSGYTF.